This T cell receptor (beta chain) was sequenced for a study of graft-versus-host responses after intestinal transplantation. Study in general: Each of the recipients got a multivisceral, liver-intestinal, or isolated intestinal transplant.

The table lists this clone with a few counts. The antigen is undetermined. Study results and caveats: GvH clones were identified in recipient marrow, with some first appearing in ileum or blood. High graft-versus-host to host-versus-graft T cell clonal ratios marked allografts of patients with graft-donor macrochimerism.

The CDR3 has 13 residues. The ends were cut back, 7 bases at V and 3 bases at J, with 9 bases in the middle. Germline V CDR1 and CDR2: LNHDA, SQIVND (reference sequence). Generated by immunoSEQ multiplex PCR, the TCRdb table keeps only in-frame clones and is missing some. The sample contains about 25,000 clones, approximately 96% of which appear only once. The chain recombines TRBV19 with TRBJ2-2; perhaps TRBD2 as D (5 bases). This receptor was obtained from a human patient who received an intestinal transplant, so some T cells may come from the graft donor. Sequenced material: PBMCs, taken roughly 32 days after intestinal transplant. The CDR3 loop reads CASTRADTGELFF. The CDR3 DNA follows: TGTGCCAGTACGAGGGCGGACACCGGGGAGCTGTTTTTT.